This is a list of T cell receptor beta chains from one sample in a study of cytomegalovirus exposure and HLA in healthy donors. The table came from immunoSEQ multiplex PCR; TCRdb's copy has only in-frame clones and leaves some out. This sample's table reports some 39,000 clones. The material sequenced was PBMCs. Source of these receptors: a male donor in good health and CMV-seronegative. Both conserved end residues are part of each CDR3. A D gene is named only where the DNA matches it firmly.

j_gene,d_gene,v_gene,CDR3nt,CDR3aa
TRBJ2-7,TRBD1,TRBV29-1,TGCAGCGGCGGACAGGGTACCTACGAGCAGTACTTC,CSGGQGTYEQYF
TRBJ2-6,NA,TRBV19,TGTGCCAGTAGTATGTTCGGGGTTGGGGCCAACGTCCTGACTTTC,CASSMFGVGANVLTF
TRBJ2-3,NA,TRBV19,TGTGCCAGTAGTATAGAAACTTTCCCTGGCACAGATACGCAGTATTTT,CASSIETFPGTDTQYF
TRBJ2-5,NA,TRBV5-5,TGTGCCAGTAGTGTCAGGGGCCAAGAGACCCAGTACTTC,CASSVRGQETQYF
TRBJ1-1,TRBD1,TRBV2,TGTGCCAGCTCGGGACAGCTCGACGGAGCTTTCTTT,CASSGQLDGAFF
TRBJ2-5,NA,TRBV5-1,TGCGCCAGCAGCTTGACAGTATTTGGAGAGACCCAGTACTTC,CASSLTVFGETQYF
TRBJ2-3,TRBD1,TRBV6-5,TGTGCCAGCAGAAGGGGGCACACAGATACGCAGTATTTT,CASRRGHTDTQYF
TRBJ1-6,TRBD1,TRBV2,TGTGCCAGCAGCGACAGGGGGGTCCCACCCCTCCACTTT,CASSDRGVPPLHF
TRBJ1-4,TRBD1,TRBV18,TGTGCCAGCTCACCTGAAAATGCAGGGGGGAATGAAAAACTGTTTTTT,CASSPENAGGNEKLFF
TRBJ1-2,TRBD1,TRBV11-2,TGTGCCAGCAGCCTCGCGGGGACAGGGTATGGCTACACCTTC,CASSLAGTGYGYTF
TRBJ2-2,TRBD2,TRBV13,TGTGCCAGCAGTGAACGACTAGCGGGGGGAATAACTCCAAACACCGGGGAGCTGTTTTTT,CASSERLAGGITPNTGELFF
TRBJ2-1,NA,TRBV19,TGTGCCAGTAGTCGGGGTATCTCCGACAATGAGCAGTTCTTC,CASSRGISDNEQFF
TRBJ1-1,NA,TRBV28,TGTGCCAGCAGCACAGGAAATTTAATGAACACTGAAGCTTTCTTT,CASSTGNLMNTEAFF